What follows describes a single T cell receptor (beta chain). This sample stems from a study of OX40 agonist ivuxolimab in advanced cancers. The data were produced by immunoSEQ multiplex PCR, yet TCRdb's version contains in-frame clones alone and is incomplete. Of 40,000 to 60,000 clones in the sample, approximately 85% were seen once. From germline, CDR1 is SEHNR and CDR2 FQNEAQ (reference sequence). V lost 5 bases and J lost 6, with 11 bases in between. This CDR3 region has 13 residues. The specimen was CD4+ or CD8+ T cells sorted from blood, collected in a trial of the OX40 agonist ivuxolimab. This TCR was sampled from an adult with an advanced solid tumor such as melanoma, head and neck, liver or kidney cancer. The rearrangement links TRBV7-9 to TRBJ2-1; no definite D call. CDR3 in DNA: TGTGCCAGCAGCGTGCAGGAAGTCAATGAGCAGTTCTTC. Amino acid sequence: CASSVQEVNEQFF.